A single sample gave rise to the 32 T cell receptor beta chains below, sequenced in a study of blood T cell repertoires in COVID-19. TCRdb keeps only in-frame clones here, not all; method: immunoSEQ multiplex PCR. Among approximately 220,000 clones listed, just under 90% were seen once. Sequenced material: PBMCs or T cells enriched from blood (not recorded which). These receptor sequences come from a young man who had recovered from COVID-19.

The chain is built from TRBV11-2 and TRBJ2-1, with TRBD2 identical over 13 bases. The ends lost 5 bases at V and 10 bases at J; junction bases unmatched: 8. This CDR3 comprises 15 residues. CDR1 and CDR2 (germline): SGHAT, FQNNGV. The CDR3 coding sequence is TGTGCCAGCAGCATAACTAGCGGGGGGGCAGGGGAGCAGTTCTTC. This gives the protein CASSITSGGAGEQFF.

CDR3 nucleotides: TGTGCCAGCAGCAAAGAACGGCGGTGTGTTACCACATCTAACTATGGCTACACCTTC. It translates to CASSKERRCVTTSNYGYTF. The chain combines TRBV21-1 with TRBJ1-2. TRBV21-1 is designated a pseudogene. The CDR3 has 19 residues.

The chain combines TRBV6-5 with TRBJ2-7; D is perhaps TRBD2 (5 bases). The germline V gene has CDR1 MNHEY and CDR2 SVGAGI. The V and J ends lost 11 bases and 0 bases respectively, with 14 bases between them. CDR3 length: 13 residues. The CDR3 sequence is CASATGISYEQYF. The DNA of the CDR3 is TGTGCCTCGGCAACGGGGATCTCCTACGAGCAGTACTTC.

CDR3 sequence (DNA): TGTGCCAGCAGCTTAGATGTGACTAACAATGAGCAGTTCTTC. This encodes CASSLDVTNNEQFF. The chain combines TRBV7-9 with TRBJ2-1, with D maybe TRBD2 (5 bases). V was pared by 1 base and J by 5 bases, with 9 bases between. Looked up from germline, CDR1 is SEHNR and CDR2 is FQNEAQ (reference sequence). The length of the CDR3 is 14 residues.

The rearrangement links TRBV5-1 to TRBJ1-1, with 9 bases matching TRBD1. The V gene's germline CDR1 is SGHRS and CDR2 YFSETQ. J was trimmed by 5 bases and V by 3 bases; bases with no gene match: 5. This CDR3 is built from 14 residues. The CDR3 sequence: CASSSGTGRTEAFF. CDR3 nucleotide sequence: TGCGCCAGCAGCTCCGGGACAGGGCGGACTGAAGCTTTCTTT.

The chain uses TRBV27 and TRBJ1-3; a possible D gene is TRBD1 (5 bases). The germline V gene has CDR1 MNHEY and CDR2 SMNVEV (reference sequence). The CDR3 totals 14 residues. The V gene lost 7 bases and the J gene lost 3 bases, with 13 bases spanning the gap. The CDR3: CASTGPGYGNTIYF. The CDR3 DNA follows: TGTGCCAGCACCGGCCCAGGGTATGGAAACACCATATATTTT.

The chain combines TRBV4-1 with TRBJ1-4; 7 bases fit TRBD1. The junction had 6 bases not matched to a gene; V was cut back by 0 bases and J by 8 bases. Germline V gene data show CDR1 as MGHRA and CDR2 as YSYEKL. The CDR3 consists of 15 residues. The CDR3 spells CASSQDDRAREKLFF. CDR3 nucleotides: TGCGCCAGCAGCCAAGATGACAGGGCTAGGGAAAAACTGTTTTTT.

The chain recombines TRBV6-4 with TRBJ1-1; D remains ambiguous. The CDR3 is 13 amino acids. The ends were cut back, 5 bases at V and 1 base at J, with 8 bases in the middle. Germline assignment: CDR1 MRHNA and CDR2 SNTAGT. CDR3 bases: TGTGCCAGCAGTAAGCAGGCGAACACTGAAGCTTTCTTT. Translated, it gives CASSKQANTEAFF.

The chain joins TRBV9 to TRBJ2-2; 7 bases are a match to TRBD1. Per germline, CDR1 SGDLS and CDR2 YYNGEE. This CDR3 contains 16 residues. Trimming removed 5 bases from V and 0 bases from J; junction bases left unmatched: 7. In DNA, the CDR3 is TGTGCCAGCAGGACAGGGCAGTTCGCGAACACCGGGGAGCTGTTTTTT. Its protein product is CASRTGQFANTGELFF.

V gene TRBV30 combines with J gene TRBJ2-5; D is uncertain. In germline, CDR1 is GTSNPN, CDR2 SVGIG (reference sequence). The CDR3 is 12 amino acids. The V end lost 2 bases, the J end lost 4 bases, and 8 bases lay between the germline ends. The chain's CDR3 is CAWSTRSETQYF. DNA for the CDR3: TGTGCCTGGAGTACTCGGTCAGAGACCCAGTACTTC.

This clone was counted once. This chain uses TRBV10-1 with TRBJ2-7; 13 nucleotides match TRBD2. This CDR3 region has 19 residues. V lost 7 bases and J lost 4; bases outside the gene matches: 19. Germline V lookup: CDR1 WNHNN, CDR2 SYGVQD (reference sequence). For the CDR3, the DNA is TGCGCCAGCAATCGGCGGACCCCCGGGACTAGCGGGAACAAATACGAGCAGTACTTC. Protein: CASNRRTPGTSGNKYEQYF.

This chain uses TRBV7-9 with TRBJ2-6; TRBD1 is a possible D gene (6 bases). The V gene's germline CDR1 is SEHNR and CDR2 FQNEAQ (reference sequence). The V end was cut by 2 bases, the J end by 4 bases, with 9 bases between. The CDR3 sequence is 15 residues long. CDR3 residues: CASSLSRGGANVLTF. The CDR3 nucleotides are TGTGCCAGCAGCTTATCCAGGGGCGGGGCCAACGTCCTGACTTTC.

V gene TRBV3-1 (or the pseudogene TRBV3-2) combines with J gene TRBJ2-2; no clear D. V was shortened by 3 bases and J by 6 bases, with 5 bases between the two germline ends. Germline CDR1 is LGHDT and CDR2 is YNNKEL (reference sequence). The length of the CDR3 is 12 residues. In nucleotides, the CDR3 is TGTGCCAGCAGCCATTTATCCGGGGAGCTGTTTTTT. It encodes CASSHLSGELFF.

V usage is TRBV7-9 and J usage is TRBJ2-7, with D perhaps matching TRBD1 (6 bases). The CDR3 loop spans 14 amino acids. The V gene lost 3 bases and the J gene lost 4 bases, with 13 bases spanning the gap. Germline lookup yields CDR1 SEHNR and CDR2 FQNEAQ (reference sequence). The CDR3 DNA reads TGTGCCAGCAGCTTGCAGGGGAACGGATACGAGCAGTACTTC. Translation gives CASSLQGNGYEQYF.

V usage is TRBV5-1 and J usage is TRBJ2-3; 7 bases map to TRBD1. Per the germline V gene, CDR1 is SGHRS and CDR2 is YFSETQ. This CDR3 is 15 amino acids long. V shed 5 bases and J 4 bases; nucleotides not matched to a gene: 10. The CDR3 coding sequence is TGCGCCAGCAGGGACAGGCCAGGGGATCCAGATACGCAGTATTTT. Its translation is CASRDRPGDPDTQYF. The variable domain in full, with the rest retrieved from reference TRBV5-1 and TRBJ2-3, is KAGVTQTPRYLIKTRGQQVTLSCSPISGHRSVSWYQQTPGQGLQFLFEYFSETQRNKGNFPGRFSGRQFSNSRSEMNVSTLELGDSALYLCASRDRPGDPDTQYFGPGTRLTVL.

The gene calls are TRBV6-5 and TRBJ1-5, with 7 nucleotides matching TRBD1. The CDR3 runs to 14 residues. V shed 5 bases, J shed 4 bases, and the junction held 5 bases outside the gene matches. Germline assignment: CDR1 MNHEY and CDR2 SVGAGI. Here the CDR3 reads CASSPGQANQPQHF. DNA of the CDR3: TGTGCCAGCAGTCCCGGACAGGCGAATCAGCCCCAGCATTTT.

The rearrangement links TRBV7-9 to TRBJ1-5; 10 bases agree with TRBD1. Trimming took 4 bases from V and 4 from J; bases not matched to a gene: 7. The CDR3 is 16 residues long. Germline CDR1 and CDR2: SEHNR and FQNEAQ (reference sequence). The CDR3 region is CASSSPGTGVNQPQHF. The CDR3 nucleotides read TGTGCCAGCAGCTCCCCCGGGACAGGGGTTAATCAGCCCCAGCATTTT.

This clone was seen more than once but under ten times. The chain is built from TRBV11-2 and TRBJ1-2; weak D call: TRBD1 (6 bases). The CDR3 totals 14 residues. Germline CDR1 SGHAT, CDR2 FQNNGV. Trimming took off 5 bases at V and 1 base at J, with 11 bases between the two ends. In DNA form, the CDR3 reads TGTGCCAGCAGCCCAGGGGTCATTAACTATGGCTACACCTTC. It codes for CASSPGVINYGYTF.

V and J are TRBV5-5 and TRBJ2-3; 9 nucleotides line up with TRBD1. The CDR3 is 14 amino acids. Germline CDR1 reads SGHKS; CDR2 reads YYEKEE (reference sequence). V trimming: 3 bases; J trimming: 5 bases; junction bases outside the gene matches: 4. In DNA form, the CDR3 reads TGTGCCAGCAGCTACCGACAGGGGGAAGATACGCAGTATTTT. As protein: CASSYRQGEDTQYF.

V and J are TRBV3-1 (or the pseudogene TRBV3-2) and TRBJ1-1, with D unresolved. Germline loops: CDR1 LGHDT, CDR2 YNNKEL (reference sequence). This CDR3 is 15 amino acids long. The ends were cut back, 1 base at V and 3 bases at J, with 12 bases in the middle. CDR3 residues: CASSQALRRHTEAFF. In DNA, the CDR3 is TGTGCCAGCAGCCAAGCCCTCCGGAGGCACACTGAAGCTTTCTTT.

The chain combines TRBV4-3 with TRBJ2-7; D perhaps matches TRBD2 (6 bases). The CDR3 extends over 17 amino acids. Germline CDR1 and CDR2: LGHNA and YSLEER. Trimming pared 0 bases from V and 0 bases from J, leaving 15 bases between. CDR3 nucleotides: TGCGCCAGCAGCCAAGAATTTCTCGGAGGGACCTCCTACGAGCAGTACTTC. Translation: CASSQEFLGGTSYEQYF.

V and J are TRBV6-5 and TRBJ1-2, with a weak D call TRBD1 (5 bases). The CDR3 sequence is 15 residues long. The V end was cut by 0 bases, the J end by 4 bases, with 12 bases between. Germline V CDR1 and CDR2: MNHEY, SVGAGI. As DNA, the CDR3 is TGTGCCAGCAGTTACTCACAGGTAGCGGGCTATGGCTACACCTTC. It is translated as CASSYSQVAGYGYTF.

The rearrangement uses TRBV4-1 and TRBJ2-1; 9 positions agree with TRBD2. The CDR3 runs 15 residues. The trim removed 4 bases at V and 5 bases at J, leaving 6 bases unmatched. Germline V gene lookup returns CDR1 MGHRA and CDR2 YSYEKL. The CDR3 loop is CASSRLAGLDNEQFF. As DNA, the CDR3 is TGCGCCAGCAGCCGTCTAGCGGGATTAGACAATGAGCAGTTCTTC.

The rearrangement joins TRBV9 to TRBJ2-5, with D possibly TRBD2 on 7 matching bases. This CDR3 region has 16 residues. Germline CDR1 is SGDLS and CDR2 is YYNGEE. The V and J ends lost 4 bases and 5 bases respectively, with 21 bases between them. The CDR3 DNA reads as TGTGCCAGCAGCTTACCGGGGGGCGGAGGAGGGGAGACCCAGTACTTC. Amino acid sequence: CASSLPGGGGGETQYF.

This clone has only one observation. The DNA for the CDR3 is TGTGCCAGCAGCGTAGGGGACAGGCCGCAAGAGACCCAGTACTTC. This translates into CASSVGDRPQETQYF. V and J are TRBV9 and TRBJ2-5; 8 positions agree with TRBD1. Trimming removed 0 bases from V and 2 bases from J; junction bases left unmatched: 3. The germline CDR1 and CDR2 sequences are SGDLS and YYNGEE. This CDR3 is built from 15 residues.

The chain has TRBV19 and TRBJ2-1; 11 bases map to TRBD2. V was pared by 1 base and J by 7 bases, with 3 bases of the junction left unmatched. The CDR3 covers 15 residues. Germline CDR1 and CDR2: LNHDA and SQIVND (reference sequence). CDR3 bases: TGTGCCAGTAGTATAGCCCGGACTAGCGGGAATGAGCAGTTCTTC. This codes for CASSIARTSGNEQFF. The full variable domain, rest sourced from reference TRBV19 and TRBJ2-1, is DGGITQSPKYLFRKEGQNVTLSCEQNLNHDAMYWYRQDPGQGLRLIYYSQIVNDFQKGDIAEGYSVSREKKESFPLTVTSAQKNPTAFYLCASSIARTSGNEQFFGPGTRLTVL.

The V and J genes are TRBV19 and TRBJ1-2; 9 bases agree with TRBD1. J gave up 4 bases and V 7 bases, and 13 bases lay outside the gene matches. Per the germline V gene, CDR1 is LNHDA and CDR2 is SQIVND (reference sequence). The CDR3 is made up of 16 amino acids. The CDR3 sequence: CASTTLPGTGFYGYTF. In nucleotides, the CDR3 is TGTGCCAGTACCACTCTTCCCGGGACAGGGTTCTATGGCTACACCTTC.

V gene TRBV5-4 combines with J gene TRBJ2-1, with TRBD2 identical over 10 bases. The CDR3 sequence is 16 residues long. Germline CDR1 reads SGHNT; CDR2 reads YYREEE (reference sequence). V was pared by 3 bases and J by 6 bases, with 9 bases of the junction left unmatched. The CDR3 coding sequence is TGTGCCAGCAGCTCTGACCCGGGACTAGCGTCCAATGAGCAGTTCTTC. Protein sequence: CASSSDPGLASNEQFF.

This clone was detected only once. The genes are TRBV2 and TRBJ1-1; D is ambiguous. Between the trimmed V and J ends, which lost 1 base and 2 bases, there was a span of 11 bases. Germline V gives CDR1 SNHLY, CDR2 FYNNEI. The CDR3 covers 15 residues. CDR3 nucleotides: TGTGCCAGCAGTGAAGTAAGGCAGGAAAACACTGAAGCTTTCTTT. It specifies CASSEVRQENTEAFF.

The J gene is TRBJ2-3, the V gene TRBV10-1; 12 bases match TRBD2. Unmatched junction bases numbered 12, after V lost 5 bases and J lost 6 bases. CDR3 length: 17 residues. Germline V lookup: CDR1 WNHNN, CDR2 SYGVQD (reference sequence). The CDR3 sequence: CASSNTPLAGGPDTQYF. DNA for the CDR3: TGCGCCAGCAGTAATACCCCACTAGCGGGAGGCCCTGATACGCAGTATTTT.

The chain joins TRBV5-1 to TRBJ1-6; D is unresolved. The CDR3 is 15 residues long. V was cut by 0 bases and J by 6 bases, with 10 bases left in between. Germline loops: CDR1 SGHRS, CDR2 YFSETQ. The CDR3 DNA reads TGCGCCAGCAGCTTGGGGGCAGAGGGTAATTCACCCCTCCACTTT. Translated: CASSLGAEGNSPLHF.

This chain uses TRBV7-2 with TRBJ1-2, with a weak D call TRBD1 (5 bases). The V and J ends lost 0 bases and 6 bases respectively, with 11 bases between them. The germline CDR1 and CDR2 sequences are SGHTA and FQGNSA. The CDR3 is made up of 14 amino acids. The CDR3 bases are TGTGCCAGCAGCTTAGCAGGCAGGGTTAATGGCTACACCTTC. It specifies CASSLAGRVNGYTF.